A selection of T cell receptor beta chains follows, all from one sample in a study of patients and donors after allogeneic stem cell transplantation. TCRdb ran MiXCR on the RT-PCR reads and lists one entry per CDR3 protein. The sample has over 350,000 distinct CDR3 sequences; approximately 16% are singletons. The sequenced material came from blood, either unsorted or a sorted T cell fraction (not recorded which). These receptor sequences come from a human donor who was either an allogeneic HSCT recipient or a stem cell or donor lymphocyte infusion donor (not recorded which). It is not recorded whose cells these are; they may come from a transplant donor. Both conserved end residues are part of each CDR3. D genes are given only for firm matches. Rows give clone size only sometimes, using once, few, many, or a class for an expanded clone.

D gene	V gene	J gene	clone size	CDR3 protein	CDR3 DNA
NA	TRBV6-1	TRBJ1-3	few	CASTTPGGLGNTIYF	TGTGCCAGCACCACGCCCGGGGGTTTAGGAAACACCATATATTTT
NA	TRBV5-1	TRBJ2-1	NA	CASSLDSPNEQFF	TGCGCCAGCAGCTTGGACTCCCCCAATGAGCAGTTCTTC
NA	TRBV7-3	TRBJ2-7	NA	CASSFQESSYEQYF	TGTGCCAGCAGCTTCCAGGAGAGCTCCTACGAGCAGTACTTC
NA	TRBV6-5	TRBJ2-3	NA	CASSSRLYTQYF	TGTGCCAGCAGTTCCCGGCTCTATACGCAGTATTTT
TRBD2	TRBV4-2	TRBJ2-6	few	CASSPGLGRAGVSGANVLTF	TGTGCCAGCAGCCCGGGCCTGGGGAGAGCGGGGGTCTCTGGGGCCAACGTCCTGACTTTC
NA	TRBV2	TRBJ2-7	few	CASSERDYEQYF	TGTGCCAGCAGTGAAAGGGACTACGAGCAGTACTTC
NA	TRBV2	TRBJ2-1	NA	CARGGNEQFF	TGTGCCAGAGGGGGGAATGAGCAGTTCTTC
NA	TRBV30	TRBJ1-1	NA	CAWSFAVGAFF	TGTGCCTGGAGTTTTGCGGTGGGAGCTTTCTTT
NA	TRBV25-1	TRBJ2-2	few	CASSLDRPSGTGELFF	TGTGCCAGCAGCCTAGACAGGCCCTCCGGGACCGGGGAGCTGTTTTTT
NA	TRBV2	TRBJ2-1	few	CASSVGQESFF	TGTGCCAGCAGTGTTGGGCAGGAGTCGTTCTTC
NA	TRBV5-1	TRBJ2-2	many	CASSGDWGLPTGELFF	TGCGCCAGCAGCGGGGACTGGGGACTTCCCACCGGGGAGCTGTTTTTT
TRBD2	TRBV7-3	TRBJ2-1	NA	CASSLVGLADNEQFF	TGTGCCAGCAGCTTAGTTGGACTAGCGGACAATGAGCAGTTCTTC
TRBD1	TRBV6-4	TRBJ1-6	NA	CASSATGGNNSPLHF	TGTGCCAGCAGCGCGACAGGGGGCAATAATTCACCCCTCCACTTT
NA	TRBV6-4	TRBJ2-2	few	CASSNLANTGELFF	TGTGCCAGCAGTAACCTAGCGAACACCGGGGAGCTGTTTTTT
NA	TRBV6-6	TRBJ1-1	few	CASSSFNTEAFF	TGTGCCAGCAGTAGTTTTAACACTGAAGCTTTCTTT
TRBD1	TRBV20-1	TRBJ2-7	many	CSATPGQGAYEQYF	TGCAGTGCTACCCCCGGACAGGGGGCCTACGAGCAGTACTTC
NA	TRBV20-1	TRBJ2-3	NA	CSAPAGPGTDTQYF	TGCAGTGCCCCGGCAGGGCCTGGCACAGATACGCAGTATTTT
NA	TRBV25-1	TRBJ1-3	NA	CASSELSGNTIYF	TGTGCCAGCAGTGAACTCTCTGGAAACACCATATATTTT
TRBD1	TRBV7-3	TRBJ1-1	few	CASSWGQVVGTEAFF	TGTGCCAGCAGCTGGGGACAGGTGGTAGGCACTGAAGCTTTCTTT
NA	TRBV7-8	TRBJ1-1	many	CASSWRRTEAFF	TGTGCCAGCAGCTGGCGGCGTACTGAAGCTTTCTTT
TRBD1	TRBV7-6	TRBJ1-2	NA	CASSLGPGQGGYGYTF	TGTGCCAGCAGCTTAGGCCCGGGACAGGGAGGCTATGGCTACACCTTC
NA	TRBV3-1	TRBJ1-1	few	CASSQLGQEAFF	TGTGCCAGCAGCCAATTGGGACAAGAGGCTTTCTTT
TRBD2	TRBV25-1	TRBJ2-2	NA	CASSDMGLGTPGELFF	TGTGCCAGCAGTGATATGGGACTAGGGACACCCGGGGAGCTGTTTTTT
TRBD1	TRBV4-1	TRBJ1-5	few	CASSQDEDRMRANQPQHF	TGCGCCAGCAGCCAAGATGAGGACAGGATGAGGGCAAATCAGCCCCAGCATTTT
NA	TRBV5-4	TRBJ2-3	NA	CASSLDSTGSDTQYF	TGTGCCAGCAGCTTGGACTCGACGGGATCAGATACGCAGTATTTT
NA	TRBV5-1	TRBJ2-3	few	CASSRWADTQYF	TGCGCCAGCAGTAGATGGGCAGATACGCAGTATTTT
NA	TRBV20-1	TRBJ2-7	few	CSASAPEWGRYEQYF	TGCAGTGCTAGTGCCCCGGAATGGGGGAGATACGAGCAGTACTTC
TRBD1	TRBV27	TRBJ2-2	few	CASTVYGDRYTGELFF	TGTGCCAGCACCGTTTATGGGGACAGATACACCGGGGAGCTGTTTTTT
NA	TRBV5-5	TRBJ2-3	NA	CASRSTADTQYF	TGTGCCAGCAGATCGACAGCAGATACGCAGTATTTT
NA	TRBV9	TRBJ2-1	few	CASSADPRMGRSPYNEQFF	TGTGCCAGCAGCGCGGACCCACGGATGGGGAGAAGTCCCTACAATGAGCAGTTCTTC
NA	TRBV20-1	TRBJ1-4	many	CSAVRINEKLFF	TGCAGTGCGGTCCGAATTAATGAAAAACTGTTTTTT
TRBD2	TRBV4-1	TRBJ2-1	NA	CASSQTSGRGNEQFF	TGCGCCAGCAGCCAAACTAGCGGGAGGGGCAATGAGCAGTTCTTC
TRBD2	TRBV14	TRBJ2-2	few	CASSPLRGGTGELFF	TGTGCCAGCAGCCCTCTCCGGGGGGGCACCGGGGAGCTGTTTTTT
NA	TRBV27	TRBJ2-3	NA	CASTSGHTDTQYF	TGTGCCAGCACGTCCGGACACACAGATACGCAGTATTTT
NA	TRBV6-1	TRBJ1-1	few	CASSETRRTKTEAFF	TGTGCCAGCAGTGAGACCCGGCGGACCAAAACTGAAGCTTTCTTT
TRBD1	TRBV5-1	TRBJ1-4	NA	CASSSGQGGTNEKLFF	TGCGCCAGCAGCTCCGGACAGGGTGGGACTAATGAAAAACTGTTTTTT
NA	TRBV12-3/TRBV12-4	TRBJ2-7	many	CASSPPTLSYEQYF	TGTGCCAGCAGCCCACCGACACTTTCCTACGAGCAGTACTTC
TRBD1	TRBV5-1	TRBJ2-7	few	CASSSPGTGTYEQYF	TGCGCCAGCAGCTCCCCCGGGACAGGGACTTACGAGCAGTACTTC
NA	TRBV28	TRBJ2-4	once	CASSLNRGNIQYF	TGTGCCAGCAGTTTAAATCGGGGGAACATTCAGTACTTC
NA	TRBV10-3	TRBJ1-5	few	CAISEIGGAGSNQPQHF	TGTGCCATCAGTGAGATAGGAGGGGCCGGGAGCAATCAGCCCCAGCATTTT
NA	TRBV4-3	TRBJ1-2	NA	CASSQGGGDTYGYTF	TGCGCCAGCAGCCAAGGTGGCGGCGATACGTATGGCTACACCTTC
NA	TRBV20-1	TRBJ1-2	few	CSARVLPYGYTF	TGCAGTGCTAGAGTACTGCCCTATGGCTACACCTTC
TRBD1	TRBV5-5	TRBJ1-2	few	CASSPDRDNYGYTF	TGTGCCAGCAGCCCCGACAGGGATAACTATGGCTACACCTTC
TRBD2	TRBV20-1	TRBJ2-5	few	CSASPSGGPGETQYF	TGCAGTGCTAGTCCTAGCGGGGGCCCTGGAGAGACCCAGTACTTC
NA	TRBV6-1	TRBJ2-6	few	CASSQGFSGANVLTF	TGTGCCAGCAGTCAGGGGTTCTCTGGGGCCAACGTCCTGACTTTC
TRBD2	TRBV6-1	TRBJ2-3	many	CASRLLAGGGLGTQYF	TGTGCCAGCAGACTACTAGCGGGGGGTGGACTTGGTACGCAGTATTTT
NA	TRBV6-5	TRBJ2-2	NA	CASSYSRSAGAGTGELFF	TGTGCCAGCAGTTACTCGAGGTCTGCGGGGGCGGGCACCGGGGAGCTGTTTTTT
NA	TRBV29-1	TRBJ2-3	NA	CSVPRGDTQYF	TGCAGCGTTCCCCGTGGAGATACGCAGTATTTT
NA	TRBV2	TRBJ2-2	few	CASKSGSLFTGELFF	TGTGCCAGCAAAAGTGGCAGCCTGTTCACCGGGGAGCTGTTTTTT